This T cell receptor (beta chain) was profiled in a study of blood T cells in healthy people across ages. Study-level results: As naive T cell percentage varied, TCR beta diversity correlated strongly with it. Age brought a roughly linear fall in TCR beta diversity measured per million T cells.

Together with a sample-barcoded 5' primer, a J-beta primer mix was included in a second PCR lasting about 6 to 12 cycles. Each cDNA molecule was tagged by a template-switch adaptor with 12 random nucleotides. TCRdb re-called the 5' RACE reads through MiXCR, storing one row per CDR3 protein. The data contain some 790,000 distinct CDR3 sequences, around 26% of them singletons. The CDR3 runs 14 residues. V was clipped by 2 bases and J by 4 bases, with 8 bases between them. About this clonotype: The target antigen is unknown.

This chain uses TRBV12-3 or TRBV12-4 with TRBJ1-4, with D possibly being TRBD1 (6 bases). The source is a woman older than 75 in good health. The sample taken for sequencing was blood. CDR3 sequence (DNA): TGTGCCAGCAGTTTAAGGGGGTATAATGAAAAACTGTTTTTT. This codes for CASSLRGYNEKLFF.